The sequence of this T cell receptor (beta chain) was determined in a study of low-dose radiotherapy and immunotherapy resistance in tumors. Study overall: Intravenous nivolumab 240 mg every two weeks plus ipilimumab 1 mg/kg every six weeks was given to patients. Intravenously given cyclophosphamide 200 mg/m2 followed a two-week schedule that placed each dose one day before radiation and immunotherapy.

The CDR3 is made up of 14 amino acids. Germline CDR1 is GTSNPN and CDR2 is SVGIG (reference sequence). Trimming removed 1 base from V and 3 bases from J, with 10 bases in between. TRAV- and TRBV-specific primers, spanning alpha and beta chains, primed first-strand cDNA. With a V-primer adapter and a constant-region primer, TCRs were amplified for 20 to 25 PCR cycles. The mRNA that was isolated underwent amplification by in vitro transcription. A single record per CDR3 protein comes from TCRdb applying MiXCR to the reads. Counted here are 85,000 to 95,000 distinct CDR3 sequences, 20% to 25% occurring once; the ten biggest clones make up over 10%. Time point: after trial treatment. Specified treatment: LDRT plus nivolumab, ipilimumab, low-dose cyclophosphamide and aspirin (RACIN trial).

This material consisted of PBMCs, taken after low-dose radiotherapy plus immunotherapy. The receptor was derived from a female donor with ovarian cancer. The gene calls are TRBV30 and TRBJ1-3; D is uncertain. CDR3 amino acids: CAWSDTSSGNTIYF. In DNA form, the CDR3 reads TGTGCCTGGAGTGACACTTCTAGTGGAAACACCATATATTTT.